This TCR beta chain was sequenced for a study of spatial heterogeneity in lung cancer. CDR3 length equals 13 residues. Per the germline V gene, CDR1 is GTSNPN and CDR2 is SVGIG (reference sequence). Trimming cost V 5 bases and J 5 bases, with 15 bases left between them. TCRdb fed the 5' RACE reads into MiXCR, producing one record per CDR3 protein. The data contain about 18,000 distinct CDR3 sequences, approximately 9.6% of them singletons. With respect to this clonotype: The antigen is not known. This beta chain came through as a stray read in a library set up for alpha chains, and its size says little.

Regarding time point: sample taken at primary tumor resection. A total of under 80 untreated early-stage non-small cell lung cancer patients served as donors. Whole RNA obtained from tumor, nontumor lung or frozen PBMC underwent sequencing without sorting. Study findings and constraints: Tumor mutation count correlated with how many alpha and beta TCRs expanded intratumorally.

The origin of this receptor is a female donor with early-stage non-small cell lung cancer. The gene calls are TRBV30 and TRBJ1-2; D not certain. The sequenced sample was lung tumor tissue, obtained at surgery. Written as DNA, the CDR3 is TGTGCCTGGGCGGGCCTTCCCCCTTATGGCTACACCTTC. It encodes CAWAGLPPYGYTF.